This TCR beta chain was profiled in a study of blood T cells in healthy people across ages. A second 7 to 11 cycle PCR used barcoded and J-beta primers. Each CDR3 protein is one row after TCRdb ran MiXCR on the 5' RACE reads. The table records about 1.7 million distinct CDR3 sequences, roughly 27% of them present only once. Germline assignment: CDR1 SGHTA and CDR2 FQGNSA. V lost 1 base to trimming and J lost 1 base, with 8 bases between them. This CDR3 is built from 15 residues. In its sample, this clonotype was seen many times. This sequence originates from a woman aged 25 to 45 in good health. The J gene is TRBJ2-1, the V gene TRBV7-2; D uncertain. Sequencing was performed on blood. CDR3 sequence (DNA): TGTGCCAGCAGCTTAGTGGCGCAATCCTACAATGAGCAGTTCTTC. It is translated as CASSLVAQSYNEQFF.